The source of this T cell receptor beta chain is a study of blood T cell repertoires in COVID-19. Study as a whole: Samples taken during acute and convalescent COVID-19 were collected in the United States, Italy and Spain. Sample material is recorded as cDNA or gDNA derived from T cells, B-cell-depleted T cells, or PBMCs.

This table comes from immunoSEQ multiplex PCR, and its TCRdb copy is limited to in-frame clones, with some not included. The sample yields roughly 82,000 clones, around 82% seen once. This CDR3 contains 12 residues. Germline CDR1 SGHDN, CDR2 FVKESK. Trimming left V 11 bases short and J 4 bases short, with 12 bases between. The specimen was peripheral blood. This TCR derives from a man aged 55 to 69 with acute or convalescent COVID-19. The gene calls are TRBV14 and TRBJ2-4; perhaps TRBD1 as D (7 bases). CDR3 DNA: TGTGCCGGCGGGACAGAGAAAAACATTCAGTACTTC. Translating gives CAGGTEKNIQYF.